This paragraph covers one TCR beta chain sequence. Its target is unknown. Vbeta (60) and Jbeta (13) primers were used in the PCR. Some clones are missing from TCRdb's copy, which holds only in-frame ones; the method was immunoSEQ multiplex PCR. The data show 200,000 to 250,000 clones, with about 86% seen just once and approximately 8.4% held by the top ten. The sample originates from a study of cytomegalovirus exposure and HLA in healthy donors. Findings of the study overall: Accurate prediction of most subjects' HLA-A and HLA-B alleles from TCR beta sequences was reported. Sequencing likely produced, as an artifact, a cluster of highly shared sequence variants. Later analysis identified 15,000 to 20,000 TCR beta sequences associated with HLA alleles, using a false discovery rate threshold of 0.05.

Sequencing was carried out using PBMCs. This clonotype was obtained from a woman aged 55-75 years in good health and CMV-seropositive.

The chain's CDR3 is CASSQMGLADTQYF. The CDR3 DNA reads TGTGCCAGCAGCCAGATGGGACTAGCGGATACGCAGTATTTT. The chain combines TRBV27 with TRBJ2-3; TRBD2 matches 10 bases. V was pared by 6 bases and J by 6 bases, with 6 bases of the junction left unmatched. The germline CDR1 and CDR2 sequences are MNHEY and SMNVEV (reference sequence). CDR3 length: 14 amino acids.